A selection of T cell receptor beta chains follows, all from one sample in a study of regulatory and conventional T cells in RAG deficiency. The protocol was immunoSEQ multiplex PCR, while the TCRdb copy is restricted to in-frame clones and leaves out a portion. Here the sample spans about 30,000 clones, 96% being singletons. This same sample was also part of a study on regulatory T cells.

The specimen was CD25- CD4+ T cells sorted from blood. These receptors were obtained from a human donor in good health. Each CDR3 is given with its conserved first and last residue. A D gene is named only where the DNA matches it firmly. Clone size is given for some rows only: seen once, a few or many times, or a class if the clone is expanded.

>TRBJ1-4|TRBV11-2|TRBD1|NA
TGTGCCAGCAGCTTAGTCTGGACAGGAGGAGAAAAACTGTTTTTT
CASSLVWTGGEKLFF
>TRBJ2-7|TRBV10-2|NA|NA
TGCGCCAGCAGTGAGCCGGACGGGGGGCGCTACGAGCAGTACTTC
CASSEPDGGRYEQYF
>TRBJ1-5|TRBV11-2|NA|NA
TGTGCCAGCAGCTTAGTAGGGGTGGGGGCCAATCAGCCCCAGCATTTT
CASSLVGVGANQPQHF
>TRBJ2-5|TRBV7-9|NA|NA
TGTGCCAGCAGCTTAGTGCCGCGGATCCAAGAGACCCAGTACTTC
CASSLVPRIQETQYF
>TRBJ2-7|TRBV7-3|TRBD2|NA
TGTGCCAGCAGTTCAGGACTAGCGGGAGTTGGGGAGCAGTACTTC
CASSSGLAGVGEQYF
>TRBJ2-7|TRBV14|TRBD1|NA
TGTGCCAGCAGCCGAGACAGGGGGAACATCATAAGCTCCTACGAGCAGTACTTC
CASSRDRGNIISSYEQYF
>TRBJ2-5|TRBV6-1|NA|NA
TGTGCCAGCAGTGAAACGGGACTGCGAGGGACCCAGTACTTC
CASSETGLRGTQYF
>TRBJ2-7|TRBV6-5|NA|NA
TGTGCCAGCAGCCAAGGGGGCGCGGGACACGAGCAGTACTTC
CASSQGGAGHEQYF
>TRBJ2-3|TRBV18|TRBD2|NA
TGTGCCAGCTCACCGAATGGAGGTAGCGGGGGCCAGAAAGGGACAGATACGCAGTATTTT
CASSPNGGSGGQKGTDTQYF
>TRBJ2-7|TRBV19|TRBD1|NA
TGTGCCAGTTCCACCCTACAGGGGATCATATACGAGCAGTACTTC
CASSTLQGIIYEQYF
>TRBJ2-7|TRBV6-5|TRBD1|NA
TGTGCCAGCAGTCGAGACAGGGGCTCAGCCTACGAGCAGTACTTC
CASSRDRGSAYEQYF
>TRBJ2-2|TRBV7-2|NA|NA
TGTGCCAGCAGCTTAGGCGGCAGCTTGAACACCGGGGAGCTGTTTTTT
CASSLGGSLNTGELFF
>TRBJ1-2|TRBV9|TRBD1|once
TGTGCCAGCAGCGCGGACAGGGACGAAAATGGCTACACCTTC
CASSADRDENGYTF
>TRBJ1-5|TRBV2|NA|NA
TGTGCCAGCAGTAGACAAGGCCGGGGTGAGCCCCAGCATTTT
CASSRQGRGEPQHF
>TRBJ2-3|TRBV27|TRBD2|NA
TGTGCCAGCAGTCCAGAAGCGGGGTCCACAGATACGCAGTATTTT
CASSPEAGSTDTQYF
>TRBJ1-1|TRBV7-8|TRBD1|NA
TGTGCCAGCAGCTCCAGAAGGACAGGGTGGACTGAAGCTTTCTTT
CASSSRRTGWTEAFF
>TRBJ2-3|TRBV5-1|NA|NA
TGCGCCAGCAGCTTGGCTAGTTCAGATACGCAGTATTTT
CASSLASSDTQYF
>TRBJ2-3|TRBV28|TRBD1|NA
TGTGCCAGCAGGACGGGACAGGGCAGCACAGATACGCAGTATTTT
CASRTGQGSTDTQYF
>TRBJ2-1|TRBV4-1|TRBD2|NA
TGCGCCAGCAGCGTCGGGACTAGCGGGGCTCGAGGGGAGCAGTTCTTC
CASSVGTSGARGEQFF
>TRBJ1-2|TRBV5-1|NA|NA
TGCGCCAGCAGCTTGTCTACGGGTAACTATGGCTACACCTTC
CASSLSTGNYGYTF
>TRBJ1-1|TRBV25-1|TRBD1|NA
TGTGCCAGCAGTGGAGACAGGGGTAGGTTGAACACTGAAGCTTTCTTT
CASSGDRGRLNTEAFF
>TRBJ1-2|TRBV25-1|NA|NA
TGTGCCAGCAGTGGAGGGGGGGGGATCTATGGCTACACCTTC
CASSGGGGIYGYTF
>TRBJ2-2|TRBV18|NA|NA
TGTGCCAGTCTCTACAGGGAGATGGCCGGGGAGCTGTTTTTT
CASLYREMAGELFF
>TRBJ2-6|TRBV2|TRBD1|NA
TGTGCCAGCCGGGACAGGTCCTCTGGGGCCAACGTCCTGACTTTC
CASRDRSSGANVLTF
>TRBJ2-3|TRBV7-3|NA|NA
TGTGCCAGCAGCCCCTACACAGATACGCAGTATTTT
CASSPYTDTQYF
>TRBJ2-7|TRBV5-1|TRBD1|NA
TGCGCCAGCAGCTTTCGGACAGGGGGCCCCTACGAGCAGTACTTC
CASSFRTGGPYEQYF
>TRBJ1-5|TRBV4-1|TRBD1|NA
TGCGCCAGCAGCCAGGACACAGGGGGTATCTATCAGCCCCAGCATTTT
CASSQDTGGIYQPQHF
>TRBJ2-5|TRBV5-1|NA|NA
TGCGCCAGCAGCTTGGCCTTTCAGGGGCCTCAAGAGACCCAGTACTTC
CASSLAFQGPQETQYF
>TRBJ2-2|TRBV7-3|TRBD2|NA
TGTGCCAGCAGCTTAGAGGCTAGCGGGTTGAGTACCGGGGAGCTGTTTTTT
CASSLEASGLSTGELFF
>TRBJ1-5|TRBV10-3|TRBD1|NA
TGTGCCATCAGTGAAGGACAGGGAAATCAGCCCCAGCATTTT
CAISEGQGNQPQHF
>TRBJ1-1|TRBV5-6|TRBD1|NA
TGTGCCAGCAGCTTAGGAACCCGGGACAGGGCTTTCTTT
CASSLGTRDRAFF
>TRBJ2-3|TRBV5-1|TRBD1|NA
TGCGCCAGCAGCCGGACAGGGCAAATCACAGATACGCAGTATTTT
CASSRTGQITDTQYF
>TRBJ1-4|TRBV5-1|TRBD1|NA
TGCGCCAGCAGCCCTGGGACAGGGGTTGAAAAACTGTTTTTT
CASSPGTGVEKLFF
>TRBJ2-6|TRBV4-1|NA|NA
TGCGCCAGCAGCCAAGATCAGGGCTCTGGGGCCAACGTCCTGACTTTC
CASSQDQGSGANVLTF
>TRBJ1-4|TRBV7-2|NA|once
TGTGCCAGCAGCTTAGCCGGGGGGCGGACTAATGAAAAACTGTTTTTT
CASSLAGGRTNEKLFF
>TRBJ1-1|TRBV6-5|TRBD1|NA
TGTGCCAGCAGTGACGCGACAGGGGGATATGCTTTCTTT
CASSDATGGYAFF
>TRBJ1-3|TRBV5-1|NA|NA
TGCGCCAGCAGCTTGGGGGACAACTCTGGAAACACCATATATTTT
CASSLGDNSGNTIYF
>TRBJ2-3|TRBV9|TRBD1|NA
TGTGCCAGCAGCGTAGGAGGGACAGGCAGCACAGATACGCAGTATTTT
CASSVGGTGSTDTQYF
>TRBJ2-7|TRBV2|NA|NA
TGTGCCAGCACCTGCCCCGACAGCCGTATTGGGCAGTACTTC
CASTCPDSRIGQYF
>TRBJ2-6|TRBV28|NA|once
TGTGCCAGCACCAGCACAGGGTACGGGGCCAACGTCCTGACTTTC
CASTSTGYGANVLTF
>TRBJ2-2|TRBV5-1|TRBD2|NA
TGCGCCAGCAGCTTGGAGGCTAGCGGGAGGCCGGCCACCGGGGAGCTGTTTTTT
CASSLEASGRPATGELFF
>TRBJ2-1|TRBV30|TRBD2|NA
TGTGCCTGGAGTCCGGGGGGTAACTACAATGAGCAGTTCTTC
CAWSPGGNYNEQFF
>TRBJ1-1|TRBV5-1|TRBD1|NA
TGCGCCAGCAGCCCCAAACTGACAGGGGGCAAAACTGAAGCTTTCTTT
CASSPKLTGGKTEAFF
>TRBJ1-5|TRBV2|NA|NA
TGTGCCAGCCGATTTGAGCTAGAGGGCAATCAGCCCCAGCATTTT
CASRFELEGNQPQHF
>TRBJ2-5|TRBV5-4|TRBD2|once
TGTGCCAGCAGGGCCGGGACTAGCGGACAAGAGACCCAGTACTTC
CASRAGTSGQETQYF